The next 14 T cell receptor beta chains were all read from a single sample in a study of lymphopenia after photon versus proton radiotherapy. Sequencing was performed with immunoSEQ multiplex PCR; in TCRdb, only in-frame clones are kept and a portion is missing. The sample consists of about 7,500 clones, 80% to 90% of them appearing once. The input for sequencing was peripheral blood, taken from a patient treated with photon-based radiotherapy. These receptors came from a woman between 65 and 79 years old with pancreatic cancer.

V gene TRBV6-6 combines with J gene TRBJ2-5, with TRBD1 identical over 7 bases. The tail of the sequence fits TRBJ2-7 better, so the J call may be wrong. Looked up from germline, CDR1 is MNHNY and CDR2 is SVGAGI (reference sequence). CDR3 length equals 15 residues. CDR3 loop: CASRFPETGTYEQYF. In nucleotides, the CDR3 is TGTGCCAGCAGGTTCCCCGAGACAGGGACCTACGAGCAGTACTTC.

This sequence joins TRBV5-6 and TRBJ1-3, with a possible D match to TRBD1 (6 bases). CDR3 length: 15 amino acids. Germline CDR1 SGHDT, CDR2 YYEEEE. V was clipped by 5 bases and J by 4 bases, with 16 bases between them. CDR3 residues: CASSSPGTTGNTIYF. The CDR3 DNA reads TGTGCCAGCAGTTCCCCCGGGACAACCGGAAACACCATATATTTT.

The chain employs TRBV15 and TRBJ2-3; D is unclear. The CDR3 has 14 residues. Trimming took off 5 bases at V and 7 bases at J, with 16 bases between the two ends. From germline, CDR1 is LNHNV and CDR2 YYDKDF (reference sequence). CDR3 loop: CATSEEVASNTQYF. The CDR3 DNA sequence: TGTGCCACCAGCGAAGAGGTGGCGAGTAATACGCAGTATTTT.

The chain joins TRBV9 to TRBJ2-7; possibly TRBD1 for D (6 bases). Trimming cost V 0 bases and J 7 bases, with 20 bases left between them. This CDR3 has 16 residues. Germline V CDR1 and CDR2: SGDLS, YYNGEE. CDR3 bases: TGTGCCAGCAGCGTAGCCCCCTCGGACAGAGCTGCTGAGCAGTACTTC. Encoded protein: CASSVAPSDRAAEQYF.

The chain has TRBV30 and TRBJ1-5; D is ambiguous. V lost 1 base and J 3 bases, leaving 7 bases between the germline ends. CDR3 size: 13 residues. CDR1 is GTSNPN, CDR2 SVGIG, per germline (reference sequence). The CDR3 DNA sequence: TGTGCCTGGAGTGCTGGGTCCAATCAGCCCCAGCATTTT. This codes for CAWSAGSNQPQHF.

The chain recombines TRBV27 with TRBJ2-7; no reliable D call. This CDR3 has 12 amino acids. The V gene's germline CDR1 is MNHEY and CDR2 SMNVEV (reference sequence). Between the trimmed V and J ends, which lost 6 bases and 6 bases, there was a span of 12 bases. Here the CDR3 reads CASSPDPSEQYF. The DNA of the CDR3 is TGTGCCAGCAGCCCAGACCCCTCCGAGCAGTACTTC.

The chain employs TRBV27 and TRBJ1-2; the D gene is possibly TRBD1 (5 bases). Trimming left V 3 bases short and J 7 bases short, with 21 bases between. The germline CDR1 and CDR2 sequences are MNHEY and SMNVEV (reference sequence). The CDR3 sequence is 16 residues long. The CDR3 region has the DNA TGTGCCAGCAGTTTCAGCAGACAGTCAGTAGGTGGTGGCTACACCTTC. Protein: CASSFSRQSVGGGYTF.

The chain carries TRBV5-6 and TRBJ2-7; either TRBD1 or TRBD2 may supply D (6 bases each). The germline gives CDR1 SGHDT, CDR2 YYEEEE. This CDR3 comprises 13 residues. The germline V and J ends were trimmed by 2 bases and 3 bases, with 9 bases remaining between them. CDR3 in amino acids: CASSFAGHYEQYF. The CDR3 DNA is TGTGCCAGCAGCTTTGCGGGACACTACGAGCAGTACTTC.

The chain employs TRBV11-2 and TRBJ2-1, with TRBD1 matching 11 bases. The V gene's germline CDR1 is SGHAT and CDR2 FQNNGV. Trimming at V came to 6 bases and at J to 4 bases, leaving 8 bases not matched to a gene. The CDR3 has 16 amino acids. CDR3 DNA sequence: TGTGCCAGCAGAAGGACAGGGGGCGCGGGGTACAATGAGCAGTTCTTC. Protein sequence: CASRRTGGAGYNEQFF.

This clone was recorded only once. The chain carries TRBV7-2 and TRBJ2-3, with 10 nucleotides matching TRBD2. Per germline, CDR1 SGHTA and CDR2 FQGNSA. The CDR3 loop spans 18 amino acids. Trimming at V came to 0 bases and at J to 3 bases, leaving 9 bases not matched to a gene. CDR3 protein: CASSLAWASGSITDTQYF. The CDR3, as DNA: TGTGCCAGCAGCTTAGCCTGGGCTAGCGGGAGTATTACAGATACGCAGTATTTT.

The V call is TRBV7-9, the J call TRBJ2-5; D ambiguous. With 8 bases removed from V and 5 bases from J, the gap between germline ends came to 9 bases. The CDR3 is made up of 11 amino acids. Germline CDR1 and CDR2: SEHNR and FQNEAQ (reference sequence). CDR3 protein: CASVLGETQYF. Here the CDR3 DNA reads TGTGCCAGCGTCCTCGGGGAGACCCAGTACTTC.

This chain uses TRBV7-8 with TRBJ2-2, with 13 bases aligning to TRBD2. This CDR3 is built from 17 residues. The trim removed 5 bases at V and 5 bases at J, leaving 8 bases unmatched. Looked up from germline, CDR1 is SGHVS and CDR2 is FQNEAQ. CDR3 coding DNA: TGTGCCAGCAGCCAGGGACTAGCGGGGTCTTGGACCGGGGAGCTGTTTTTT. It specifies CASSQGLAGSWTGELFF.

This sequence joins TRBV4-2 and TRBJ2-1; D tentatively fits TRBD1 or TRBD2 (5 bases each). Germline V CDR1 and CDR2: LGHNA, YNFKEQ. V lost 4 bases to trimming and J lost 7 bases, with 14 bases between them. This CDR3 contains 14 residues. For the CDR3, the DNA is TGTGCCAGCAGCCGAAACCGATGGGGGAATGAGCAGTTCTTC. This translates into CASSRNRWGNEQFF.

The chain is built from TRBV28 and TRBJ1-2; D is uncertain. The CDR3 is made up of 12 amino acids. Trimming pared 1 base from V and 3 bases from J, leaving 3 bases between. Germline lookup yields CDR1 MDHEN and CDR2 SYDVKM. The CDR3: CASSLSYYGYTF. CDR3 nucleotides: TGTGCCAGCAGTTTATCTTACTATGGCTACACCTTC.